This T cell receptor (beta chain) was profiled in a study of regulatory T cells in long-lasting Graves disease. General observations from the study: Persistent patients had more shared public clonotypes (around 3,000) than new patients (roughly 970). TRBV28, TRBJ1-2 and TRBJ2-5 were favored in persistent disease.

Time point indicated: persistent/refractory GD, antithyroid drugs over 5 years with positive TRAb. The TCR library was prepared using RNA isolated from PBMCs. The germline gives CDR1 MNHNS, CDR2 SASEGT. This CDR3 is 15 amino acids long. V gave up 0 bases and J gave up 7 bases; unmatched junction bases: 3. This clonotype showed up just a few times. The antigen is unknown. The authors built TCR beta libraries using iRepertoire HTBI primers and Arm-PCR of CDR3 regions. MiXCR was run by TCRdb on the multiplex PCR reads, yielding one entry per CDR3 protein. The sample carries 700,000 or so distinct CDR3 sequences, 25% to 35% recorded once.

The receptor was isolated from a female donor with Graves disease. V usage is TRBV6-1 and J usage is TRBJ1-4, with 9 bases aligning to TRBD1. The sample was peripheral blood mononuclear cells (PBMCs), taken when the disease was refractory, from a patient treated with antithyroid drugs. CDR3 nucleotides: TGTGCCAGCAGTGAAGCGGTGACAGGGGGTGAAAAACTGTTTTTT. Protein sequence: CASSEAVTGGEKLFF.